The entry below describes one T cell receptor beta chain. The antigen is not known. CDR1 SGHRS and CDR2 YFSETQ come from the germline V gene. The V end lost 7 bases, the J end lost 0 bases, and 14 bases lay between the germline ends. This CDR3 spans 14 amino acids. Donors were systemically healthy Caucasian individuals from Russia aged 6 to 90 years. Per-sample yields of isolated PBMCs were at least 7 million. The data derive from a study of blood T cells in healthy people across ages. Points from the study as a whole: Significant beta diversity loss was already apparent by age approximately 40, declining roughly linearly.

Primed by a sample-barcoded 5' primer and a J-beta primer mix, a second PCR proceeded for about 7 to 12 cycles. Sequencing of every sample gave 2.5 million or more CDR3-containing paired-end reads. TCRdb reprocessed the 5' RACE reads via MiXCR and lists one record per CDR3 protein. The sample holds over 1.5 million distinct CDR3 sequences, less than 50% seen once. The specimen sequenced was blood. This chain connects TRBV5-1 to TRBJ2-7, with D perhaps TRBD1 (6 bases). The TCR originated in a woman aged 40-49 years in good health. In nucleotides, the CDR3 is TGCGCCAGCTGCCAGACAGGAGCCTCCTACGAGCAGTACTTC. Protein: CASCQTGASYEQYF. Full variable domain (rest looked up from reference TRBV5-1 and TRBJ2-7): KAGVTQTPRYLIKTRGQQVTLSCSPISGHRSVSWYQQTPGQGLQFLFEYFSETQRNKGNFPGRFSGRQFSNSRSEMNVSTLELGDSALYLCASCQTGASYEQYFGPGTRLTVT.